One sample yielded the 24 T cell receptor beta chains listed below, sequenced in a study of T cell changes during pregnancy in multiple sclerosis. Assay: immunoSEQ multiplex PCR; the TCRdb copy retains only in-frame clones and omits some. Of 50,000 to 70,000 clones detected, 80% to 95% appear once; the ten largest clones hold more than 1.2%. The specimen was peripheral blood, collected in the second trimester of pregnancy. Every receptor here comes from a female donor with multiple sclerosis, enrolled in a pregnancy study.

This rearrangement joins TRBV12-5 to TRBJ2-1; 12 bases map to TRBD2. This CDR3 is 21 amino acids long. CDR1 is LGHNT and CDR2 is FRNRAP in the germline V gene. J lost 0 bases, V lost 1 base, and 13 bases had no gene match. CDR3 amino acids: CASGLDVGLAGGTHSYNEQFF. CDR3 DNA: TGTGCTAGTGGTTTGGACGTCGGGCTAGCGGGAGGGACCCACTCCTACAATGAGCAGTTCTTC.

The rearrangement links TRBV10-1 to TRBJ2-3, with 10 bases identical to TRBD2. The V and J ends lost 5 bases and 4 bases, in that order; junction bases with no gene match: 0. Germline V gene data show CDR1 as WNHNN and CDR2 as SYGVQD (reference sequence). CDR3 size: 13 residues. CDR3 residues: CASSLAGADTQYF. CDR3 nucleotide sequence: TGCGCCAGCAGTCTAGCGGGAGCAGATACGCAGTATTTT.

The gene calls are TRBV10-3 and TRBJ1-1; no reliable D call. V was shortened by 6 bases and J by 6 bases, with 14 bases between the two germline ends. This CDR3 region has 13 residues. Germline CDR1 reads ENHRY; CDR2 reads SYGVKD. CDR3 DNA sequence: TGTGCCATCAGGGAGACAAGGAGGGCTGAAGCTTTCTTT. Amino acids: CAIRETRRAEAFF.

This chain joins TRBV10-3 and TRBJ2-3; D is unclear. The CDR3 sequence is 14 residues long. Per germline, CDR1 ENHRY and CDR2 SYGVKD. With 6 bases removed from V and 6 bases from J, the gap between germline ends came to 16 bases. The CDR3 is CAISPLSEVDTQYF. The CDR3, as DNA: TGTGCCATCAGCCCCCTCTCTGAGGTTGATACGCAGTATTTT.

This chain links TRBV11-2 with TRBJ1-1; D gene ambiguous. V lost 5 bases, J lost 2 bases, and 15 bases lay in between. Germline CDR1 and CDR2: SGHAT and FQNNGV. The CDR3 has 15 amino acids. The chain's CDR3 is CASSPRRVPNTEAFF. DNA of the CDR3: TGTGCCAGCAGCCCACGACGGGTGCCCAACACTGAAGCTTTCTTT.

This chain links TRBV6-4 with TRBJ1-4; TRBD1 matches at 7 bases. The CDR3 is 16 residues long. Trimming cost V 4 bases and J 0 bases; bases outside gene matches: 5. Looked up from germline, CDR1 is MRHNA and CDR2 is SNTAGT. The CDR3 DNA is TGTGCCAGCAGTGGACAGGGCGAAGCAACTAATGAAAAACTGTTTTTT. This translates into CASSGQGEATNEKLFF.

This clone was seen a few times. The genes are TRBV10-1 and TRBJ2-7; D remains ambiguous. Germline V CDR1 and CDR2: WNHNN, SYGVQD (reference sequence). Trimming took off 3 bases at V and 0 bases at J, with 6 bases between the two ends. The CDR3 extends over 13 amino acids. The CDR3 DNA follows: TGCGCCAGCAGTGAAGCGTCCTCCTACGAGCAGTACTTC. Its translation is CASSEASSYEQYF.

This chain joins TRBV19 and TRBJ2-5; the match to TRBD2 covers 10 bases. The junction had 4 bases not matched to a gene; V was cut back by 5 bases and J by 4 bases. Germline CDR1 reads LNHDA; CDR2 reads SQIVND (reference sequence). The CDR3 sequence is 14 residues long. In DNA form, the CDR3 reads TGTGCCAGTAGTCTAGCGGGAGTTGGAGAGACCCAGTACTTC. It encodes CASSLAGVGETQYF.

The chain employs TRBV6-4 and TRBJ2-1, with D maybe TRBD1 (5 bases). The CDR3 covers 15 residues. V was shortened by 5 bases and J by 4 bases, with 15 bases between the two germline ends. In germline, CDR1 is MRHNA, CDR2 SNTAGT. The CDR3 here is CASSLDTKGYNEQFF. The CDR3 DNA is TGTGCCAGCAGTCTGGACACCAAGGGTTACAATGAGCAGTTCTTC.

The rearrangement uses TRBV4-1 and TRBJ2-1; 10 bases match TRBD1. CDR1 is MGHRA, CDR2 YSYEKL, per germline. The ends lost 6 bases at V and 12 bases at J; junction bases unmatched: 14. The length of the CDR3 is 15 residues. The CDR3 coding sequence is TGCGCCAGCAGGAAACGGCCGGGACAGGGGAAAAGGCAGTTCTTC. Translated: CASRKRPGQGKRQFF.

J is TRBJ2-2 and V is TRBV4-1; D is undetermined. CDR1 and CDR2 (germline): MGHRA, YSYEKL. V shed 4 bases and J shed 6 bases, with 12 bases lying between them. The length of the CDR3 is 14 residues. The DNA for the CDR3 is TGCGCCAGCAGCCTCTACGTGAGGTCCGGGGAGCTGTTTTTT. It translates to CASSLYVRSGELFF.

The rearrangement joins TRBV19 to TRBJ1-5, with TRBD1 as a possible D gene (6 bases). Trimming took 3 bases from V and 7 from J, leaving 16 bases between them. The CDR3 extends over 15 amino acids. Germline V gene data show CDR1 as LNHDA and CDR2 as SQIVND (reference sequence). CDR3 sequence reads: CASSIRRAGEQPQHF. Written as DNA, the CDR3 is TGTGCCAGTAGTATCCGCCGTGCAGGGGAGCAGCCCCAGCATTTT.

V and J are TRBV7-9 and TRBJ1-5; D ambiguous. Trimming removed 4 bases from V and 4 bases from J, with 8 bases in between. The CDR3 runs to 13 residues. In germline, CDR1 is SEHNR, CDR2 FQNEAQ (reference sequence). The CDR3 DNA sequence: TGTGCCAGCAGCTCCGGTTCGAATCAGCCCCAGCATTTT. This gives the protein CASSSGSNQPQHF. Filled out from reference TRBV7-9 and TRBJ1-5, the complete variable domain reads DTGVSQNPRHKITKRGQNVTFRCDPISEHNRLYWYRQTLGQGPEFLTYFQNEAQLEKSRLLSDRFSAERPKGSFSTLEIQRTEQGDSAMYLCASSSGSNQPQHFGDGTRLSIL.

The rearrangement uses TRBV6-5 and TRBJ1-1; D may be TRBD1 (6 bases). V lost 5 bases, J lost 1 base, and 11 bases lay in between. Germline CDR1 reads MNHEY; CDR2 reads SVGAGI. CDR3 length: 14 amino acids. The CDR3 loop reads CASSADRRNTEAFF. The DNA of the CDR3 is TGTGCCAGCAGTGCGGACAGAAGGAACACTGAAGCTTTCTTT.

This chain links TRBV5-1 with TRBJ2-1, with 10 bases fitting TRBD2. This CDR3 has 23 residues. Trimming cost V 0 bases and J 0 bases; bases outside gene matches: 21. Germline V gene data show CDR1 as SGHRS and CDR2 as YFSETQ. The CDR3, as DNA: TGCGCCAGCAGCTTGGATCCTAGCGGGAGTCGGGTTGGTTTATACGGCTCCTACAATGAGCAGTTCTTC. This translates into CASSLDPSGSRVGLYGSYNEQFF.

The CDR3 sequence: CASSQAVSNQPQHF. The CDR3 nucleotides read TGTGCCAGCAGCCAAGCAGTAAGCAATCAGCCCCAGCATTTT. The rearrangement links TRBV4-2 to TRBJ1-5, with unresolved D. Germline lookup yields CDR1 LGHNA and CDR2 YNFKEQ. The ends were cut back, 1 base at V and 1 base at J, with 5 bases in the middle. CDR3 length equals 14 residues.

J is TRBJ2-7 and V is TRBV2, with TRBD1 matching over 10 bases. Trimming at V came to 10 bases and at J to 4 bases, leaving 10 bases not matched to a gene. This CDR3 is built from 14 residues. Germline lookup yields CDR1 SNHLY and CDR2 FYNNEI. CDR3 coding DNA: TGTGCCATCCTGTCCCGGGACAGGGGTTACGAGCAGTACTTC. Its translation is CAILSRDRGYEQYF.

A few counts support this clone. This chain connects TRBV6-5 to TRBJ2-1; 10 bases are shared with TRBD1. The CDR3 has 15 residues. V gave up 5 bases and J gave up 6 bases; unmatched junction bases: 7. Germline CDR1 and CDR2: MNHEY and SVGAGI. CDR3 amino acids: CASSAGTGDSNEQFF. DNA of the CDR3: TGTGCCAGCAGTGCCGGGACAGGGGACTCCAATGAGCAGTTCTTC.

This clone has a single count. The J gene is TRBJ2-3, the V gene TRBV11-2; D may be TRBD2 (6 bases). Germline CDR1 and CDR2: SGHAT and FQNNGV. The CDR3 consists of 16 residues. V was cut by 6 bases and J by 7 bases, with 23 bases left in between. Here the CDR3 DNA reads TGTGCCAGCAGACCGGTCGGTTACGGCGGGGTATATACGCAGTATTTT. Its translation is CASRPVGYGGVYTQYF. Full variable domain (remainder filled in from reference TRBV11-2 and TRBJ2-3): EAGVAQSPRYKIIEKRQSVAFWCNPISGHATLYWYQQILGQGPKLLIQFQNNGVVDDSQLPKDRFSAERLKGVDSTLKIQPAKLEDSAVYLCASRPVGYGGVYTQYFGPGTRLTVL.

This chain links TRBV30 with TRBJ2-7; possibly TRBD2 for D (5 bases). The CDR3 consists of 12 residues. CDR1 GTSNPN and CDR2 SVGIG come from the germline V gene (reference sequence). V was shortened by 3 bases and J by 3 bases, with 9 bases between the two germline ends. CDR3 DNA: TGTGCCTGGAGCGTCACTAGCTACGAGCAGTACTTC. Its translation: CAWSVTSYEQYF.

The rearrangement joins TRBV27 to TRBJ2-1, with TRBD2 matching over 11 bases. V lost 6 bases, J lost 5 bases, and 6 bases stayed unmatched. The length of the CDR3 is 15 residues. Germline V gives CDR1 MNHEY, CDR2 SMNVEV (reference sequence). The CDR3 sequence is CASRQGLAEHNEQFF. CDR3 nucleotide sequence: TGTGCCAGCAGACAGGGACTAGCGGAACACAATGAGCAGTTCTTC.

This clone was counted once. V usage is TRBV5-1 and J usage is TRBJ1-1; no reliable D call. The CDR3 spans 15 residues. CDR1 and CDR2 (germline): SGHRS, YFSETQ. The V and J ends lost 0 bases and 3 bases respectively, with 12 bases between them. The CDR3 is CASSLAGAGDTEAFF. The CDR3 DNA follows: TGCGCCAGCAGCTTGGCAGGTGCCGGGGACACTGAAGCTTTCTTT.

The V gene is TRBV25-1, the J gene TRBJ1-4; maybe TRBD1 (5 bases). CDR1 and CDR2 from the germline V gene are MGHDK and SYGVNS. The CDR3 has 14 amino acids. V was cut by 5 bases and J by 8 bases, with 15 bases left in between. CDR3 sequence: CASSRLGRGEKLFF. CDR3 DNA: TGTGCCAGCAGTCGGCTGGGAAGGGGCGAAAAACTGTTTTTT.

This chain joins TRBV7-9 and TRBJ2-7; D is perhaps TRBD1 (6 bases). Germline V gives CDR1 SEHNR, CDR2 FQNEAQ (reference sequence). The ends were cut back, 2 bases at V and 6 bases at J, with 11 bases in the middle. This CDR3 has 13 amino acids. The CDR3 DNA sequence: TGTGCCAGCAGCTTATCAGTCAGGGGCGAGCAGTACTTC. Protein: CASSLSVRGEQYF.